The rows below give T cell receptor beta chains drawn from one sample of a study of shared clonotypes between healthy human individuals. Some clones are missing from TCRdb's copy, which holds only in-frame ones; the method was immunoSEQ multiplex PCR. The sample has a few million clones; more than 80% are singletons. Sequencing was performed on naive CD4+ T cells from PBMCs. Receptor source: a man aged 18 to 29 in good health. Some clones in this sample may be carry-over from other donors' samples. Both conserved end residues are part of each CDR3. The D gene is left open where the match is weak. A clone size is listed for some rows: how often the clone was seen (once, few, many), or a class if it is expanded.

clone size	V gene	D gene	J gene	CDR3 DNA	CDR3 protein
-	TRBV7-2	-	TRBJ2-1	TGTGCCAGCAGCTTAGTGTGGGCGGGGTACAATGAGCAGTTCTTC	CASSLVWAGYNEQFF
-	TRBV30	TRBD1	TRBJ1-6	TGTGCCTGCAAAAGTGGGGACAGGGGGTCCCCTTCACCCCTCCACTTT	CACKSGDRGSPSPLHF
-	TRBV30	-	TRBJ1-2	TGTGCCGGACTCTGGGGAACCTATGGCTACACCTTC	CAGLWGTYGYTF
-	TRBV5-1	TRBD2	TRBJ2-1	TGCGCCAGCAGGGGAGGGCCGGGTAATGAGCAGTTCTTC	CASRGGPGNEQFF
-	TRBV30	TRBD1	TRBJ1-4	TGTGCCTGGAGTCCCACCCGTACCGGGACAGGGGGCGTGTTGGGCGAAAAACTGTTTTTT	CAWSPTRTGTGGVLGEKLFF
-	TRBV5-1	-	TRBJ2-7	TGCGCCAGCAGCTTGGTATCGGGAGAGGGTGAGCAGTACTTC	CASSLVSGEGEQYF
-	TRBV4-1	TRBD1	TRBJ2-5	TGCGCCAGCAGCCAATCGGACAGGGCTGCCAGAGAGACCCAGTACTTC	CASSQSDRAARETQYF
-	TRBV5-1	TRBD2	TRBJ2-1	TGCGCCAGCAGCTTGATACTAGCGGGAGGGCCTATGGATGAGCAGTTCTTC	CASSLILAGGPMDEQFF
-	TRBV28	-	TRBJ2-6	TGTGCCAGCACCTATGGACCTCTGGGCTCTGGGGCCAACGTCCTGACTTTC	CASTYGPLGSGANVLTF
few	TRBV5-1	-	TRBJ1-5	TGCGCCAGCAGCTTGCTGGGCAATCAGCCCCAGCATTTT	CASSLLGNQPQHF
-	TRBV25-1	-	TRBJ1-4	TGTGCCAGCAGCGACAAGGAAACTAGTGAAAAACTGTTTTTT	CASSDKETSEKLFF
-	TRBV30	TRBD1	TRBJ1-2	TGTGCCTGGAGTTGGCAGGGGGCGAGGGGCTACACCTTC	CAWSWQGARGYTF
-	TRBV30	-	TRBJ1-1	TGTGCCTGCGCCCGGGGAAGGATGACTGAAGCTTTCTTT	CACARGRMTEAFF
-	TRBV9	TRBD2	TRBJ2-5	TGTGCCAGCAGCGTAAGGGGACTAGAGGGGACCCAGTACTTC	CASSVRGLEGTQYF
-	TRBV30	TRBD1	TRBJ1-6	TGTGCCTGGAGGCGGGACAGCAAGTACTCCTATAATTCACCCCTCCACTTT	CAWRRDSKYSYNSPLHF
few	TRBV30	-	TRBJ1-1	TGTGCCTGGATTCCCCGACCCTATGGAGCTTTCTTT	CAWIPRPYGAFF
-	TRBV13	-	TRBJ2-7	TGTGCCAGCAGCTTATCCCAGACTCCAACCTACGAGCAGTACTTC	CASSLSQTPTYEQYF
-	TRBV21-1	-	TRBJ2-1	TGTGCCAGCAGCAGCCCTAGCGCCCACAATGAGCAGTTCTTC	CASSSPSAHNEQFF
-	TRBV28	TRBD1	TRBJ1-2	TGTGCCAGCAGCCCCTGGACAGGGCCGAACTATGGCTACACCTTC	CASSPWTGPNYGYTF
-	TRBV10-3	TRBD1	TRBJ1-1	TGTGCCATCAGGGCTGGACAGGTCATGAACACTGAAGCTTTCTTT	CAIRAGQVMNTEAFF
-	TRBV7-9	-	TRBJ1-1	TGTGCCAGCAGCTTAGTCGGGTCCTACACTGAAGCTTTCTTT	CASSLVGSYTEAFF
-	TRBV5-1	-	TRBJ1-5	TGCGCCAGCAGCTTGGACGGACGGATTAGCAATCAGCCCCAGCATTTT	CASSLDGRISNQPQHF
once	TRBV6-1	-	TRBJ1-5	TGTGCCAGCAGTGAAGACACGTATAGCAATCAGCCCCAGCATTTT	CASSEDTYSNQPQHF
-	TRBV2	-	TRBJ1-1	TGTGCCAGCAGTGCCCAGGCAGTGAACACTGAAGCTTTCTTT	CASSAQAVNTEAFF
-	TRBV9	TRBD2	TRBJ2-7	TGTGCCAGCAGCCGCGGGACTAGCGTTACCTACGAGCAGTACTTC	CASSRGTSVTYEQYF
-	TRBV28	-	TRBJ1-1	TGTGCCAGCTACTTGGGGGGTATCAGCACTGAAGCTTTCTTT	CASYLGGISTEAFF
-	TRBV28	-	TRBJ2-1	TGTGCCAGCAGCTCTCGGAGGGAGGCGTACAATGAGCAGTTCTTC	CASSSRREAYNEQFF
-	TRBV28	TRBD1	TRBJ1-2	TGTGCCAGCAGTAGGACAGGGGACTATGGCTACACCTTC	CASSRTGDYGYTF
-	TRBV21-1	-	TRBJ1-5	TGTGCCAGCAGCAGGGCCTTCGCACCATTT	CASSRAFAPF
-	TRBV4-2	-	TRBJ1-1	TGTGCCAGCAGCCCGGAGGTGACACGACAGACCCAAGCTTTCTTT	CASSPEVTRQTQAFF
-	TRBV5-1	-	TRBJ1-2	TGCGCCAGCAGCTTGGAAGGGGAATATGGCTACACCTTC	CASSLEGEYGYTF
-	TRBV5-1	TRBD2	TRBJ2-1	TGCGCCAGCAGTTCCCGACTAGCGGGAAATCCGAGCTCCTACAATGAGCAGTTCTTC	CASSSRLAGNPSSYNEQFF
-	TRBV10-3	TRBD2	TRBJ2-1	TGTGCCATCAGTGAGTCGGGGGGGACCCTCTTCAATGAGCAGTTCTTC	CAISESGGTLFNEQFF
-	TRBV2	TRBD2	TRBJ2-5	TGTGCCAGCAGTGGGGGAGGGGAGACCCAGTACTTC	CASSGGGETQYF
once	TRBV9	-	TRBJ2-7	TGTGCCAGCAGCGTAGGCCCAGCGCCCGACGACTACGAGCAGTACTTC	CASSVGPAPDDYEQYF